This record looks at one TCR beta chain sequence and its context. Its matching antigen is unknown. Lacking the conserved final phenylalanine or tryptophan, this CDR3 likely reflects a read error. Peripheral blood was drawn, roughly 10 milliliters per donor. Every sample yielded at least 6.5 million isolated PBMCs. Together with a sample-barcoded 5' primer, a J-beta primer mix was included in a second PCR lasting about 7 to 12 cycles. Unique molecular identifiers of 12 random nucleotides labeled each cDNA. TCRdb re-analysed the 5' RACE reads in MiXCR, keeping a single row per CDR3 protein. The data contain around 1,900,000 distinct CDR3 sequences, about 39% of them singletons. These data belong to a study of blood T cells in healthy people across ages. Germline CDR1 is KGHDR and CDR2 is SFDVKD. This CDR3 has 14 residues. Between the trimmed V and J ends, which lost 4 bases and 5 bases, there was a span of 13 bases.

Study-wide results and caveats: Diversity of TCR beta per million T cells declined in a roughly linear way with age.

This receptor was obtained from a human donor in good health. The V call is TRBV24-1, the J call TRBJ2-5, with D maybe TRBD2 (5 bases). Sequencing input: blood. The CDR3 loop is CATSDRGSLETQYV. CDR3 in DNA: TGTGCCACCAGTGACCGAGGGAGTTTGGAGACCCAGTACGTC.